One sample yielded the 2 T cell receptor beta chains listed below, sequenced in a study of tumor-infiltrating lymphocytes in primary liver carcinoma. The investigators made TCR beta cDNA from around 530 ng total RNA, using a constant-region primer. Each TCR beta library was derived from three nested multiplex PCR rounds that employed slightly modified ARM-PCR. Researchers ran the first two PCR rounds for roughly 11 cycles each with TRBV1-TRBV30 forward primers and a C-beta reverse primer. TCRdb re-called the multiplex PCR reads with MiXCR, one entry per CDR3 protein. The sample lists 330,000 or so distinct CDR3 sequences, almost 65% occurring once. Unsorted whole blood yielded the blood RNA, and germline DNA was also extracted. The sample was peripheral blood. These receptors all come from a man in his forties with primary liver carcinoma and hepatitis B virus infection.

This clonotype was counted at least ten times. The chain is built from TRBV6-2 or TRBV6-3 and TRBJ1-5, with 10 bases lining up with TRBD1. Trimming took 6 bases from V and 2 from J; bases not matched to a gene: 7. Germline V CDR1 and CDR2: MNHEY, SVGEGT. The CDR3 covers 16 residues. CDR3 amino acids: CASRKSTGGGNQPQHF. The DNA for the CDR3 is TGTGCCAGCAGGAAATCGACAGGGGGCGGCAATCAGCCCCAGCATTTT.

The chain joins TRBV4-1 to TRBJ2-1; 11 bases match TRBD2. The V segment lost 4 bases and the J segment 4 bases; nucleotides outside the gene matches: 3. In germline, CDR1 is MGHRA, CDR2 YSYEKL. CDR3 length: 15 residues. The CDR3: CASSRLAGRYNEQFF. CDR3 DNA: TGCGCCAGCAGCCGACTAGCGGGGAGATACAATGAGCAGTTCTTC.